This T cell receptor beta chain is from a study of T cells in tuberculosis. In the study overall: Sequenced TCRs come from CD1B-GMM tetramer-binding T cells.

Cells were sorted from thawed PBMC rested overnight and stained with GMM-loaded CD1B tetramer, viability dye and anti-CD3. C32 glucose monomycolate from Rhodococcus equi was loaded onto the CD1B tetramers. Tetramer-negative cells, around 110,000 per donor, were also sorted. Study observations and caveats: T cells binding CD1B-GMM tetramer weakly possibly escaped the sort.

The repertoire was sequenced with immunoSEQ multiplex PCR; TCRdb's copy has only in-frame clones and lacks some. The sample yields tens of thousands of clones, roughly 91% seen once. Germline-derived CDR1 and CDR2 are LNHDA and SQIVND (reference sequence). There are 14 residues in the CDR3. V lost 6 bases to trimming and J lost 3 bases, with 12 bases between them. This rearrangement joins TRBV19 to TRBJ1-3; the D gene is possibly TRBD1 (6 bases). This clonotype was obtained from an adult woman with latent tuberculosis. Source material: CD1b-GMM tetramer-negative cells sorted from PBMCs. CDR3: CASSDRFSGNTIYF. CDR3 coding DNA: TGTGCCAGTAGCGACAGGTTTAGTGGAAACACCATATATTTT. Variable domain in full (rest from reference TRBV19 and TRBJ1-3): DGGITQSPKYLFRKEGQNVTLSCEQNLNHDAMYWYRQDPGQGLRLIYYSQIVNDFQKGDIAEGYSVSREKKESFPLTVTSAQKNPTAFYLCASSDRFSGNTIYFGEGSWLTVV.